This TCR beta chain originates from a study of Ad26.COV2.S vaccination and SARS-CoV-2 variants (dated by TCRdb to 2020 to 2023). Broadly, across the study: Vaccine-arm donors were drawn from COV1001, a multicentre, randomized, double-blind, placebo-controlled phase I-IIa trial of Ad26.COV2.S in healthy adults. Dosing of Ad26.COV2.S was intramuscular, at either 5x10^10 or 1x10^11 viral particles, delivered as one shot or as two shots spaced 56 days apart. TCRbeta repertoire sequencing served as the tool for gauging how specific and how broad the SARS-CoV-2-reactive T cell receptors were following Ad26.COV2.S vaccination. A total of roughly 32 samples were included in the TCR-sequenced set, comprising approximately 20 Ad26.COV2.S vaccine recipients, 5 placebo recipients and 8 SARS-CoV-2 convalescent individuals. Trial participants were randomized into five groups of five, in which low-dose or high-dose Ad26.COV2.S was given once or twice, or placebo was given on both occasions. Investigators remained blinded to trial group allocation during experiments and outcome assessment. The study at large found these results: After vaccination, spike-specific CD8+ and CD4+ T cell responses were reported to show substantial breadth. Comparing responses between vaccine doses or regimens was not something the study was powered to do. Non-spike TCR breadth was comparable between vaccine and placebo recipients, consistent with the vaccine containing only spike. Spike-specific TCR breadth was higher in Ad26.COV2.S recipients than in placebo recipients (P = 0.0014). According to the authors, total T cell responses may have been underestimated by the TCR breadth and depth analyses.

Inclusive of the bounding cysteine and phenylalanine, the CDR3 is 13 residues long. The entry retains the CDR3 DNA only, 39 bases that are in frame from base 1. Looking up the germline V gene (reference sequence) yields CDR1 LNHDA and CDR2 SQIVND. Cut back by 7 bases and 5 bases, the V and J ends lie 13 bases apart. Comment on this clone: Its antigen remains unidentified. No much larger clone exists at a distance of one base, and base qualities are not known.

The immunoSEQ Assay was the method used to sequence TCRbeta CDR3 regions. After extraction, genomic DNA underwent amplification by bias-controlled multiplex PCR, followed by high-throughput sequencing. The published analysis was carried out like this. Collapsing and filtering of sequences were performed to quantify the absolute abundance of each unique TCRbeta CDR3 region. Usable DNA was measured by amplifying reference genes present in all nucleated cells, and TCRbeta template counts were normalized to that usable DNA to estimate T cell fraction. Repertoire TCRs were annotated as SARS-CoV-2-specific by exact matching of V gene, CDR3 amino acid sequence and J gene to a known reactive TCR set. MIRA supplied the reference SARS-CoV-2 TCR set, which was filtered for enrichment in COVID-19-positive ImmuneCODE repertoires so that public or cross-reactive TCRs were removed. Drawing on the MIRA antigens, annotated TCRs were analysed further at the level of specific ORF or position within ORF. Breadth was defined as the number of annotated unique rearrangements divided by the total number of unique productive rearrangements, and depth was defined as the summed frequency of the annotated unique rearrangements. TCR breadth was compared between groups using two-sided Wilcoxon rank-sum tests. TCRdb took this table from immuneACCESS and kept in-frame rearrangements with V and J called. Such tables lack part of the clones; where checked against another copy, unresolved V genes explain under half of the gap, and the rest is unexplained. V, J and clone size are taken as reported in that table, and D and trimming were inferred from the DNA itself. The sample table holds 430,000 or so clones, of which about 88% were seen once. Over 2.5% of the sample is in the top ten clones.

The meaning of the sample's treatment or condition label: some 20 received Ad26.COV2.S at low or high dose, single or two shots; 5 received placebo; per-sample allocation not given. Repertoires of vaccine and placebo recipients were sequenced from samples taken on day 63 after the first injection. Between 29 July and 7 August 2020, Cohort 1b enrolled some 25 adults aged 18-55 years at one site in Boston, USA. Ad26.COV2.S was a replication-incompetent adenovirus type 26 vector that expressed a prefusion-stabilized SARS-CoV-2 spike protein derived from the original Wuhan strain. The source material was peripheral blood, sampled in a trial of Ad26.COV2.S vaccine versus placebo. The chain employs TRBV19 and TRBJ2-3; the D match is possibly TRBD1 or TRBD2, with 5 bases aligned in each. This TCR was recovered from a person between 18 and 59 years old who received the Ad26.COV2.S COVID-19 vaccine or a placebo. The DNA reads TGTGCCAGTACGGGACCTGCTGGAGATACGCAGTATTTT. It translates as CASTGPAGDTQYF.